What follows describes a single T cell receptor beta chain. V was clipped by 3 bases and J by 6 bases, with 12 bases between them. This CDR3 comprises 14 residues. Germline CDR1 and CDR2: LNHDA and SQIVND (reference sequence). The record originates from a study of blood T cell repertoires in COVID-19. About the study: Both acute and convalescent COVID-19 samples were obtained from the United States, Italy and Spain. From T cells, B-cell-depleted T cells, or PBMCs came the material, which was cDNA or gDNA.

Original handling: Reference gene primer amplification in the assay estimated nucleated cell counts. The method was immunoSEQ multiplex PCR; TCRdb's version includes in-frame clones alone and lacks a portion of them. That table gives V, J and clone size, and the DNA gave D and trimming. The data contain 53,000 or so clones, around 72% of them singletons. This chain links TRBV19 with TRBJ1-5; no clear D gene. The sequenced sample was peripheral blood. This sequence originates from a human donor with active or convalescent COVID-19. The donor label of this sample is uncertain. As DNA, the CDR3 is TGTGCCAGTAGTATCTTTGGGGAGGCTCAGCCCCAGCATTTT. This codes for CASSIFGEAQPQHF.